This T cell receptor (beta chain) was sequenced during a study of cytomegalovirus exposure and HLA in healthy donors. PCR amplification relied on 60 Vbeta primers (plus 13 Jbeta primers). Libraries were prepared by immunoSEQ multiplex PCR; TCRdb keeps only in-frame clonotypes and omits some of them. The table has around 170,000 clones, more than 60% seen once. The CDR3 consists of 12 residues. Germline loops: CDR1 MNHNY, CDR2 SVGAGI (reference sequence). Points on this clone: One end of the junction fails to match germline, which may point to a read error.

The gene calls are TRBV6-6 and TRBJ1-1; TRBD1 aligns across 12 bases. This receptor was identified in a woman in her thirties or forties in good health and CMV-seropositive. The specimen sequenced was PBMCs. CDR3 loop: CLAGQGATEAFF. CDR3 coding DNA: TGCTTAGCGGGACAGGGGGCCACTGAAGCTTTCTTT.